A single sample gave rise to the 31 T cell receptor beta chains below, sequenced in a study of shared clonotypes between healthy human individuals. The table came from immunoSEQ multiplex PCR; TCRdb's copy has only in-frame clones and leaves some out. The data show some 450,000 clones, 75% to 80% seen once. Sequenced sample: PBMCs. The receptors come from a woman aged 40 to 50 in good health. Some clones in this sample may be carry-over from other donors' samples.

This chain joins TRBV11-2 and TRBJ2-5; D is perhaps TRBD2 (5 bases). Germline lookup yields CDR1 SGHAT and CDR2 FQNNGV. Trimming stripped 2 bases from V and 6 bases from J, with 10 bases between. The CDR3 sequence is 13 residues long. The CDR3 sequence is CASSLSEGQTQYF. The CDR3 DNA reads as TGTGCCAGCAGCTTAAGTGAGGGTCAGACCCAGTACTTC.

Notes on this clone: A much larger clone differs by one base, so this may be a read error. Additional DNA sequences in this sample encode the identical CDR3. The chain uses TRBV28 and TRBJ2-3; 11 bases line up with TRBD2. The CDR3 length is 14 residues. Germline CDR1 reads MDHEN; CDR2 reads SYDVKM. Losses at the gene ends were 5 bases for V and 11 bases for J; bases not matched to a gene: 9. CDR3 loop: CASSLHSGRAGQYF. The DNA of the CDR3 is TGTGCCAGCAGTCTGCATAGCGGGAGGGCCGGGCAGTATTTT. Together with reference TRBV28 and TRBJ2-3, the CDR3 gives the full variable domain: DVKVTQSSRYLVKRTGEKVFLECVQDMDHENMFWYRQDPGLGLRLIYFSYDVKMKEKGDIPEGYSVSREKKERFSLILESASTNQTSMYLCASSLHSGRAGQYFGPGTRLTVL.

The rearrangement joins TRBV5-4 to TRBJ2-7, with 10 bases that match TRBD2. CDR3 length: 15 amino acids. Trimming removed 2 bases from V and 6 bases from J; junction bases left unmatched: 8. The germline V gene encodes CDR1 SGHNT and CDR2 YYREEE (reference sequence). The CDR3 DNA reads TGTGCCAGCAGCTTCGGGACTAGCGCTCTATCCGAGCAGTACTTC. Amino acid sequence: CASSFGTSALSEQYF.

This chain links TRBV25-1 with TRBJ2-1; D is perhaps TRBD2 (5 bases). Germline values: CDR1 MGHDK, CDR2 SYGVNS. The CDR3 totals 16 residues. The ends were cut back, 4 bases at V and 3 bases at J, with 16 bases in the middle. CDR3 nucleotide sequence: TGTGCCAGCAGTGCCAGCGGCAGTGTCTACTACAATGAGCAGTTCTTC. Its protein is CASSASGSVYYNEQFF.

This sequence joins TRBV13 and TRBJ2-3; D ambiguous. The length of the CDR3 is 15 residues. Germline V gene sequence: CDR1 PRHDT, CDR2 FYEKMQ (reference sequence). Trimming cost V 5 bases and J 8 bases, with 20 bases left between them. CDR3 sequence (DNA): TGTGCCAGCAGCGCCGGCATCCGAGTTGTTGGTACGCAGTATTTT. This translates into CASSAGIRVVGTQYF.

The chain has TRBV14 and TRBJ2-3, with no clear D. CDR1 and CDR2 from the germline V gene are SGHDN and FVKESK. This CDR3 has 15 amino acids. Trimming stripped 2 bases from V and 1 base from J, with 10 bases between. The CDR3 region is CASSQNQPGTDTQYF. The CDR3 DNA reads as TGTGCCAGCAGCCAAAACCAGCCTGGCACAGATACGCAGTATTTT. Combining the CDR3 with reference TRBV14 and TRBJ2-3 gives the whole variable domain EAGVTQFPSHSVIEKGQTVTLRCDPISGHDNLYWYRRVMGKEIKFLLHFVKESKQDESGMPNNRFLAERTGGTYSTLKVQPAELEDSGVYFCASSQNQPGTDTQYFGPGTRLTVL.

Only a few counts were recorded for this clone. The chain couples TRBV7-3 to TRBJ2-3, with 10 nucleotides matching TRBD1. This CDR3 is 14 amino acids long. Germline CDR1 and CDR2: SGHTA and FQGTGA. V dropped 5 bases and J dropped 6; count of bases not matched to a gene: 5. The CDR3 reads CASSLGQGTDTQYF. The CDR3, as DNA: TGTGCCAGCAGCCTGGGACAGGGGACCGATACGCAGTATTTT.

The V and J genes are TRBV19 and TRBJ2-2; possibly TRBD1 for D (6 bases). Trimming took off 6 bases at V and 0 bases at J, with 11 bases between the two ends. Germline CDR1 is LNHDA and CDR2 is SQIVND (reference sequence). There are 15 residues in the CDR3. For the CDR3, the DNA is TGTGCCAGTAGGGGGGCGAATACGAACACCGGGGAGCTGTTTTTT. Its protein product is CASRGANTNTGELFF.

This clone was seen only once. The rearrangement joins TRBV4-2 to TRBJ2-1; 8 positions match TRBD2. This CDR3 spans 15 amino acids. V was clipped by 3 bases and J by 9 bases; unmatched bases: 10. CDR1 and CDR2 (germline): LGHNA, YNFKEQ. The CDR3: CASSHAGRAEGEQFF. CDR3 sequence (DNA): TGTGCCAGCAGCCACGCCGGGAGGGCCGAGGGTGAGCAGTTCTTC.

In regard to this clone: A far larger clone is one base from this, pointing to a likely read error. No conserved phenylalanine or tryptophan is present at the end of the CDR3, so a read error is the likely explanation. The chain has TRBV5-6 and TRBJ1-5; no clear D. CDR3 length equals 15 residues. V shed 0 bases and J shed 5 bases, with 12 bases lying between them. The germline gives CDR1 SGHDT, CDR2 YYEEEE. CDR3 amino acids: CASSLAEREDQPQHL. CDR3 nucleotide sequence: TGTGCCAGCAGCTTGGCGGAAAGAGAGGATCAGCCCCAGCATTTA.

The CDR3 DNA reads as TGTGCCAGCAGCTCTTCCGGGACAGCAAATGAGCAGTTCTTC. Its protein is CASSSSGTANEQFF. This chain uses TRBV7-3 with TRBJ2-1; 7 nucleotides line up with TRBD1. J lost 7 bases, V lost 4 bases, and 7 bases had no gene match. CDR3 length equals 14 residues. The V gene's germline CDR1 is SGHTA and CDR2 FQGTGA.

This chain uses TRBV7-9 with TRBJ1-1; 8 bases line up with TRBD1. Trimming took 4 bases from V and 1 from J; bases not matched to a gene: 2. The CDR3 loop spans 14 amino acids. The germline gives CDR1 SEHNR, CDR2 FQNEAQ (reference sequence). CDR3 nucleotide sequence: TGTGCCAGCAGCTGGGACAGGCGGAACACTGAAGCTTTCTTT. It yields the protein CASSWDRRNTEAFF.

On this clone itself: The same CDR3 also results from other DNA sequences found in this sample. This rearrangement joins TRBV29-1 to TRBJ1-5; TRBD1 agrees at 7 bases. Trimming removed 4 bases from V and 2 bases from J; junction bases left unmatched: 2. The germline gives CDR1 SQVTM, CDR2 ANQGSEA. The length of the CDR3 is 13 residues. The CDR3 loop is CSVGDRGNQPQHF. The CDR3 DNA reads TGCAGCGTTGGAGACAGGGGCAATCAGCCCCAGCATTTT.

CDR3 amino acids: CASNSPAGSGYEQYF. CDR3 nucleotide sequence: TGTGCCAGCAACTCCCCCGCCGGGTCAGGTTACGAGCAGTACTTC. V gene TRBV28 combines with J gene TRBJ2-7; D gene ambiguous. Deletions cut 7 bases from V and 4 bases from J, with 20 bases between. This CDR3 contains 15 residues. CDR1 MDHEN and CDR2 SYDVKM come from the germline V gene.

This clone was found many times. This specimen includes other DNA sequences encoding the same CDR3. The chain joins TRBV28 to TRBJ2-7, with D perhaps TRBD1 (6 bases). CDR3 length equals 12 residues. V lost 7 bases and J 0 bases, leaving 7 bases between the germline ends. The germline CDR1 and CDR2 sequences are MDHEN and SYDVKM. CDR3 coding DNA: TGTGCCAGCAAGGGGGACTCCTACGAGCAGTACTTC. This gives the protein CASKGDSYEQYF.

About this clone itself: A much larger clone sits a single nucleotide away, making a read error possible. The sample has other DNA sequences that encode this CDR3 too. The gene calls are TRBV13 and TRBJ1-4; D remains ambiguous. The CDR3 is made up of 17 amino acids. CDR1 and CDR2 (germline): PRHDT, FYEKMQ (reference sequence). The CDR3 DNA reads as TGTGCCAGCAGCTTAGGATTGAGGGCTTGGACTAACGAAAAACTGTTTTTT. Amino acids: CASSLGLRAWTNEKLFF. The full variable domain, completed using reference TRBV13 and TRBJ1-4, is AAGVIQSPRHLIKEKRETATLKCYPIPRHDTVYWYQQGPGQDPQFLISFYEKMQSDKGSIPDRFSAQQFSDYHSELNMSSLELGDSALYFCASSLGLRAWTNEKLFFGSGTQLSVL.

This clone appeared many times. The chain employs TRBV30 and TRBJ1-1, with D perhaps matching TRBD1 (5 bases). The V end was cut by 5 bases, the J end by 0 bases, with 13 bases between. The CDR3 is made up of 14 amino acids. CDR1 and CDR2 (germline): GTSNPN, SVGIG (reference sequence). For the CDR3, the DNA is TGTGCCTGGGGGGGGACCTTCATGAACACTGAAGCTTTCTTT. Translating it yields CAWGGTFMNTEAFF. Supplemented by reference TRBV30 and TRBJ1-1, the full variable domain reads SQTIHQWPATLVQPVGSPLSLECTVEGTSNPNLYWYRQAAGRGLQLLFYSVGIGQISSEVPQNLSASRPQDRQFILSSKKLLLSDSGFYLCAWGGTFMNTEAFFGQGTRLTVV.

The chain is built from TRBV30 and TRBJ2-3, with TRBD1 matching over 7 bases. The J segment lost 3 bases and the V segment lost 4 bases, leaving 7 bases of the junction unmatched. Germline V gene lookup returns CDR1 GTSNPN and CDR2 SVGIG (reference sequence). This CDR3 comprises 14 residues. CDR3 sequence: CAWTQGGATDTQYF. CDR3 DNA: TGTGCCTGGACCCAAGGGGGCGCGACAGATACGCAGTATTTT.

A word on this clone: A far larger clone is one base from this, pointing to a likely read error. This sequence joins TRBV30 and TRBJ1-1; possibly TRBD1 for D (5 bases). This CDR3 has 14 amino acids. Germline V gives CDR1 GTSNPN, CDR2 SVGIG (reference sequence). CDR3: CARSDRGVTISSFF. For the CDR3, the DNA is TGTGCCCGGAGTGACCGAGGGGTTACCATCTCATCTTTCTTT.

The V call is TRBV4-3, the J call TRBJ1-4; 10 nucleotides match TRBD1. Germline V gene sequence: CDR1 LGHNA, CDR2 YSLEER. The J segment lost 7 bases and the V segment lost 6 bases, leaving 5 bases of the junction unmatched. This CDR3 is built from 14 residues. CDR3 DNA sequence: TGCGCCAGCAGTCAGGACAGGGGGGGTGAAAAACTGTTTTTT. Translating it yields CASSQDRGGEKLFF.

This rearrangement joins TRBV19 to TRBJ2-7; D ambiguous. The V and J ends lost 4 bases and 3 bases respectively, with 7 bases between them. Germline assignment: CDR1 LNHDA and CDR2 SQIVND (reference sequence). The CDR3 is 12 residues long. This chain's CDR3 is CASSSRSYEQYF. Written as DNA, the CDR3 is TGTGCCAGTAGTAGCAGGAGCTACGAGCAGTACTTC.

At least ten counts were recorded for this clone. One end of the junction fails to match germline, which may point to a read error. The rearrangement uses TRBV6-1 and TRBJ1-3; D not resolved. Germline loops: CDR1 MNHNS, CDR2 SASEGT. The CDR3 covers 12 residues. The CDR3 reads CASIPSGNTMYF. The CDR3 DNA is TGTGCCAGCATTCCCTCTGGAAACACCATGTATTTT.

CDR3 in amino acids: CASIEPVGQGSTNQPQHF. The CDR3 bases are TGTGCCAGCATCGAACCCGTCGGACAGGGGAGCACGAATCAGCCCCAGCATTTT. The rearrangement links TRBV28 to TRBJ1-5; 9 bases are shared with TRBD1. The CDR3 is 18 residues long. V dropped 7 bases and J dropped 4; count of bases not matched to a gene: 17. From germline, CDR1 is MDHEN and CDR2 SYDVKM.

The V gene is TRBV30, the J gene TRBJ1-6; D is undetermined. The CDR3 spans 13 residues. Trimming removed 4 bases at V and 8 bases at J, with 12 bases between. The germline gives CDR1 GTSNPN, CDR2 SVGIG (reference sequence). CDR3 in amino acids: CAWKRERDSPLHF. CDR3 sequence (DNA): TGTGCCTGGAAGAGGGAGAGGGATTCACCCCTCCACTTT.

This rearrangement joins TRBV28 to TRBJ1-4; D is uncertain. CDR1 is MDHEN and CDR2 is SYDVKM in the germline V gene. The CDR3 extends over 13 amino acids. CDR3 sequence: CASMRASNEKLFF. The DNA for the CDR3 is TGTGCAAGTATGAGGGCCTCTAATGAAAAACTGTTTTTT.

With respect to this clone: With a much larger clone just one base away, this may be a read error. The CDR3: CASNQGVGNQPQHF. The CDR3 region has the DNA TGTGCCAGTAACCAGGGGGTGGGCAATCAGCCCCAGCATTTT. The chain couples TRBV19 to TRBJ1-5, with TRBD1 identical over 7 bases. V shed 7 bases and J 2 bases; nucleotides not matched to a gene: 5. Germline V gene data show CDR1 as LNHDA and CDR2 as SQIVND (reference sequence). The CDR3 totals 14 residues.

J is TRBJ2-5 and V is TRBV5-1; D may be TRBD2 (6 bases). V was pared by 0 bases and J by 4 bases, with 13 bases between. The germline gives CDR1 SGHRS, CDR2 YFSETQ. The CDR3 has 15 amino acids. The CDR3 loop reads CASSLEAGRLETQYF. CDR3 DNA sequence: TGCGCCAGCAGCTTGGAGGCGGGGCGCTTAGAGACCCAGTACTTC.

This chain uses TRBV18 with TRBJ1-5; D remains ambiguous. CDR1 is KGHSH and CDR2 is LQKENI in the germline V gene. The CDR3 runs 13 residues. The V end was cut by 6 bases, the J end by 0 bases, with 6 bases between. The CDR3 DNA reads TGTGCCAGCTCGATGATTAGCAATCAGCCCCAGCATTTT. Amino acids: CASSMISNQPQHF.

This clone was found once. One base separates it from a far larger clone, so it is likely a read error. The same CDR3 also results from other DNA sequences found in this sample. The chain combines TRBV15 with TRBJ1-1; D is uncertain. CDR1 and CDR2 from the germline V gene are LNHNV and YYDKDF (reference sequence). Between the trimmed V and J ends, which lost 10 bases and 1 base, there was a span of 13 bases. There are 13 residues in the CDR3. The CDR3 protein is CAMSFTENTEAFF. CDR3 nucleotides: TGTGCCATGTCTTTCACGGAGAACACTGAAGCTTTCTTT.

This clone was observed a few times. The chain uses TRBV15 and TRBJ1-5; D uncertain. V lost 0 bases and J 3 bases, leaving 9 bases between the germline ends. Per germline, CDR1 LNHNV and CDR2 YYDKDF (reference sequence). CDR3 length: 15 amino acids. The CDR3 sequence is CATSRDSGTNQPQHF. The CDR3 nucleotides read TGTGCCACCAGCAGAGATTCGGGCACCAATCAGCCCCAGCATTTT.

The chain joins TRBV30 to TRBJ2-3; 9 positions match TRBD2. V shed 2 bases, J shed 0 bases, and the junction held 3 bases outside the gene matches. Germline-derived CDR1 and CDR2 are GTSNPN and SVGIG (reference sequence). This CDR3 contains 15 residues. CDR3 sequence reads: CAWSRAGGSTDTQYF. As DNA, the CDR3 is TGTGCCTGGAGTAGAGCGGGAGGAAGCACAGATACGCAGTATTTT.